These 18 T cell receptor beta chains were sequenced from one sample in a study of T cells in localized non-small cell lung cancer. The data were produced by immunoSEQ multiplex PCR, yet TCRdb's version contains in-frame clones alone and is incomplete. The sample carries tens of thousands of clones, 78% recorded once. The material sequenced was peripheral blood, taken before any cancer treatment. The receptors were gathered from a male donor aged 60 or over with stage II squamous cell lung carcinoma.

The chain joins TRBV14 to TRBJ2-5, with D unclear. Germline V gene sequence: CDR1 SGHDN, CDR2 FVKESK. The germline V and J ends were trimmed by 0 bases and 5 bases, with 10 bases remaining between them. The CDR3 is made up of 14 amino acids. CDR3 nucleotide sequence: TGTGCCAGCAGCCAAGATTACCGAGCGGAGACCCAGTACTTC. This codes for CASSQDYRAETQYF.

The rearrangement uses TRBV15 and TRBJ1-6; 9 positions match TRBD1. The germline V gene has CDR1 LNHNV and CDR2 YYDKDF (reference sequence). The V and J ends lost 1 base and 7 bases, in that order; junction bases with no gene match: 8. This CDR3 has 17 amino acids. DNA of the CDR3: TGTGCCACCAGCAGAGCTACCCGGGACAGGGCAAATTCACCCCTCCACTTT. Translated, it gives CATSRATRDRANSPLHF.

The J gene is TRBJ2-2, the V gene TRBV6-1, with TRBD1 identical over 7 bases. The trim removed 6 bases at V and 1 base at J, leaving 2 bases unmatched. This CDR3 has 14 residues. Looked up from germline, CDR1 is MNHNS and CDR2 is SASEGT. This chain's CDR3 is CASRRQGNTGELFF. In DNA, the CDR3 is TGTGCCAGCAGGAGACAGGGGAACACCGGGGAGCTGTTTTTT.

The chain has TRBV18 and TRBJ1-6, with 9 bases matching TRBD1. The CDR3 covers 16 residues. Germline lookup yields CDR1 KGHSH and CDR2 LQKENI. Trimming cost V 0 bases and J 6 bases; bases outside gene matches: 3. CDR3 residues: CASSPPPGQGNSPLHF. In DNA form, the CDR3 reads TGTGCCAGCTCACCACCGCCGGGACAGGGTAATTCACCCCTCCACTTT.

The chain carries TRBV10-3 and TRBJ1-2; 7 nucleotides match TRBD1. The V segment lost 11 bases and the J segment 4 bases; nucleotides outside the gene matches: 4. From germline, CDR1 is ENHRY and CDR2 SYGVKD. CDR3 length: 11 amino acids. The DNA of the CDR3 is TGTGCCGCACAGGGGAGCTATGGCTACACCTTC. Encoded protein: CAAQGSYGYTF.

This clone was seen a handful of times. The J gene is TRBJ2-4, the V gene TRBV27; tentatively, D is TRBD2 (6 bases). Trimming removed 4 bases from V and 4 bases from J, with 11 bases in between. CDR1 is MNHEY, CDR2 SMNVEV, per germline (reference sequence). The CDR3 totals 14 residues. The CDR3 loop reads CASSYGGGKNIQYF. In DNA form, the CDR3 reads TGTGCCAGCAGTTACGGAGGAGGGAAAAACATTCAGTACTTC.

J is TRBJ1-1 and V is TRBV7-3, with 10 bases matching TRBD1. The trim removed 5 bases at V and 6 bases at J, leaving 15 bases unmatched. Germline V gene sequence: CDR1 SGHTA, CDR2 FQGTGA. This CDR3 spans 17 amino acids. This CDR3 is CASSHYPPGQGYSEAFF. The CDR3 region has the DNA TGTGCCAGCAGCCACTATCCTCCGGGACAGGGGTACTCTGAAGCTTTCTTT.

This clone was seen many times. The chain combines TRBV2 with TRBJ1-1, with D possibly TRBD1 on 6 matching bases. V lost 6 bases, J lost 1 base, and 15 bases lay in between. The CDR3 has 15 amino acids. The germline CDR1 and CDR2 sequences are SNHLY and FYNNEI. In DNA form, the CDR3 reads TGTGCCAGCAGGGAACAGGGCTTATCGAACACTGAAGCTTTCTTT. Residues: CASREQGLSNTEAFF.

The chain has TRBV19 and TRBJ2-3; a possible D gene is TRBD2 (6 bases). CDR1 and CDR2 from the germline V gene are LNHDA and SQIVND (reference sequence). The CDR3 sequence is 13 residues long. The V end was cut by 5 bases, the J end by 5 bases, with 11 bases between. CDR3 in DNA: TGTGCCAGTAGTGGGGCGGGGCAAGATACGCAGTATTTT. It is translated as CASSGAGQDTQYF.

The J gene is TRBJ1-2, the V gene TRBV5-6, with D possibly being TRBD1 (6 bases). Germline V gene lookup returns CDR1 SGHDT and CDR2 YYEEEE. The CDR3 extends over 13 amino acids. V was pared by 4 bases and J by 3 bases, with 10 bases between. CDR3: CASSAGEDYGYTF. In DNA form, the CDR3 reads TGTGCCAGCAGCGCAGGGGAGGACTATGGCTACACCTTC.

The rearrangement uses TRBV7-9 and TRBJ2-3, with 8 bases lining up with TRBD1. The CDR3 loop spans 16 amino acids. Germline CDR1 and CDR2: SEHNR and FQNEAQ (reference sequence). With V trimmed by 2 bases and J by 5 bases, 9 bases remained unmatched. This CDR3 is CASSLKVTGAVDTQYF. In DNA form, the CDR3 reads TGTGCCAGCAGCTTAAAGGTGACAGGGGCGGTAGATACGCAGTATTTT.

The chain couples TRBV27 to TRBJ2-6; D is undetermined. CDR3 size: 16 residues. Between the trimmed V and J ends, which lost 6 bases and 0 bases, there was a span of 12 bases. Germline CDR1 and CDR2: MNHEY and SMNVEV (reference sequence). The DNA of the CDR3 is TGTGCCAGCAGGGGAACCTCTCTCTCTGGGGCCAACGTCCTGACTTTC. Protein product: CASRGTSLSGANVLTF.

Only a few counts were recorded for this clone. The chain is built from TRBV18 and TRBJ1-4; D gene unclear. This CDR3 has 16 residues. From germline, CDR1 is KGHSH and CDR2 LQKENI. Deletions cut 3 bases from V and 6 bases from J, with 17 bases between. CDR3 sequence reads: CASSPRLGEKDEKLFF. The DNA of the CDR3 is TGTGCCAGCTCACCCCGTCTGGGAGAAAAGGATGAAAAACTGTTTTTT.

The chain recombines TRBV6-5 with TRBJ1-2; 8 bases are a match to TRBD1. The J segment lost 4 bases and the V segment lost 6 bases, leaving 7 bases of the junction unmatched. Germline CDR1 and CDR2: MNHEY and SVGAGI. This CDR3 is built from 14 residues. The CDR3, as DNA: TGTGCCAGCAGAACAGGGGGAGGAGGCTATGGCTACACCTTC. Amino acid sequence: CASRTGGGGYGYTF.

The V call is TRBV9, the J call TRBJ2-1; D perhaps matches TRBD1 (5 bases). Looked up from germline, CDR1 is SGDLS and CDR2 is YYNGEE. The V and J ends lost 8 bases and 10 bases respectively, with 16 bases between them. This CDR3 spans 12 amino acids. The CDR3 DNA reads as TGTGCCAGTTCGACAGAGCCTAGGGAGCAGTTCTTC. As protein: CASSTEPREQFF. The whole variable domain, filled in from reference TRBV9 and TRBJ2-1, reads DSGVTQTPKHLITATGQRVTLRCSPRSGDLSVYWYQQSLDQGLQFLIQYYNGEERAKGNILERFSAQQFPDLHSELNLSSLELGDSALYFCASSTEPREQFFGPGTRLTVL.

CDR3 region: CALNRLVPGELFF. CDR3 in DNA: TGTGCCCTGAACCGACTAGTTCCCGGGGAGCTGTTTTTT. V gene TRBV30 combines with J gene TRBJ2-2, with a possible D match to TRBD2 (6 bases). The germline CDR1 and CDR2 sequences are GTSNPN and SVGIG (reference sequence). Trimming shortened V by 8 bases and J by 6 bases, and 16 bases separated the two germline ends. The CDR3 runs to 13 residues.

This chain uses TRBV19 with TRBJ1-5; 11 bases are shared with TRBD1. This CDR3 comprises 16 residues. Germline-derived CDR1 and CDR2 are LNHDA and SQIVND (reference sequence). With V trimmed by 6 bases and J by 2 bases, 6 bases remained unmatched. The CDR3 loop is CASSGTGGIGNQPQHF. Written as DNA, the CDR3 is TGTGCCAGTAGCGGGACAGGGGGGATCGGCAATCAGCCCCAGCATTTT.

The V and J genes are TRBV2 and TRBJ2-7, with D maybe TRBD2 (6 bases). Trimming cost V 8 bases and J 5 bases, with 16 bases left between them. CDR1 is SNHLY and CDR2 is FYNNEI in the germline V gene. The CDR3 runs to 13 residues. CDR3 loop: CASSPGGVHEQYF. The DNA of the CDR3 is TGTGCCAGCTCCCCTGGAGGGGTCCACGAGCAGTACTTC.